Listed below are T cell receptor beta chains from one sample, sequenced in a study of blood T cells in healthy people across ages. Each CDR3 protein gets one entry after TCRdb re-called the 5' RACE reads with MiXCR. Among 1.2 million to 1.5 million distinct CDR3 sequences listed, around 59% were seen once. Sequencing was performed on blood. Every receptor here comes from a man aged 18 to 35 in good health. CDR3s include the opening cysteine and the closing phenylalanine or tryptophan. D genes are given only for firm matches. Clone size is not always given. Where it is, it says once, few, many or a class for expanded clones.

size: .; J: TRBJ1-5; V: TRBV6-1; D: .; DNA: TGTGCCAGCAGTGCTGGGACAAACCGGCCCCAGCATTTT; CDR3: CASSAGTNRPQHF
size: .; J: TRBJ1-2; V: TRBV6-1; D: .; DNA: TGTGCCAGCACCCCGGGACTGTCATCCTACGGCTACACCTTC; CDR3: CASTPGLSSYGYTF
size: .; J: TRBJ2-7; V: TRBV29-1; D: .; DNA: TGCAGCGTTGTCGGGAGGGAACGGGACAGTCGCCCCGAGCAGTACTTC; CDR3: CSVVGRERDSRPEQYF
size: few; J: TRBJ2-3; V: TRBV28; D: TRBD1; DNA: TGTGCCAGCAGTTTCCCTCGACAGGGTTCAGGAAAAACAGATACGCAGTATTTT; CDR3: CASSFPRQGSGKTDTQYF
size: .; J: TRBJ2-7; V: TRBV20-1; D: TRBD1; DNA: TGCAGTGCTCTTTACAGGGGCTACGAGCAGTACTTC; CDR3: CSALYRGYEQYF
size: .; J: TRBJ1-6; V: TRBV27; D: TRBD1; DNA: TGTGCCAGCAGTTATCTCCAGGGGGGTAGGGGGACCCTCCACTTT; CDR3: CASSYLQGGRGTLHF
size: few; J: TRBJ2-7; V: TRBV6-6; D: .; DNA: TGTGCCAGCCGGGGACTTAACCCCTACGAGCAGTACTTC; CDR3: CASRGLNPYEQYF
size: .; J: TRBJ1-3; V: TRBV18; D: TRBD1; DNA: TGTGCCAGCTCACCGATTAATCCGACAGGGAGCTCTGGAAACACCATATATTTT; CDR3: CASSPINPTGSSGNTIYF
size: few; J: TRBJ2-7; V: TRBV11-2; D: TRBD1; DNA: TGTGCCAGCAGCTGGAAAACCGGGACAGGGGGACACGAGCAGTACTTC; CDR3: CASSWKTGTGGHEQYF
size: .; J: TRBJ1-6; V: TRBV7-9; D: .; DNA: TGTGCCAGCAGCTACGGGGACAAGGGGAATTCACCCCTCCACTTT; CDR3: CASSYGDKGNSPLHF
size: .; J: TRBJ1-3; V: TRBV10-3; D: .; DNA: TGTGCCATCAGTGAAGAGTCAAACACCATATATTTT; CDR3: CAISEESNTIYF
size: .; J: TRBJ2-1; V: TRBV20-1; D: .; DNA: TGCAGTGCTATCGGCGGGGCCGGATATTACAATGAGCAGTTCTTC; CDR3: CSAIGGAGYYNEQFF
size: few; J: TRBJ2-3; V: TRBV11-2; D: .; DNA: TGTGCCAGCCAGACCGGGAGACAGATAGATACGCAGTATTTT; CDR3: CASQTGRQIDTQYF
size: .; J: TRBJ2-3; V: TRBV28; D: .; DNA: TGTGCCAGCAGCACGGGGGCCCTTAGCACAGATACGCAGTATTTT; CDR3: CASSTGALSTDTQYF
size: .; J: TRBJ2-3; V: TRBV4-1; D: TRBD2; DNA: TGCGCCAGCAGACTCAGACTAGCGTCTAGCACAGATACGCAGTATTTT; CDR3: CASRLRLASSTDTQYF
size: .; J: TRBJ2-1; V: TRBV20-1; D: TRBD2; DNA: TGCAGTGCTAGTCGATCTAGCGGGAGGCCCTACAATGAGCAGTTCTTC; CDR3: CSASRSSGRPYNEQFF
size: few; J: TRBJ2-5; V: TRBV3-1; D: .; DNA: TGTGCCAGCAGCCAAGAGACAGTACAAGAGACCCAGTACTTC; CDR3: CASSQETVQETQYF
size: once; J: TRBJ1-5; V: TRBV5-1; D: TRBD1; DNA: TGCGCCAGCAGCTTTACCGGGACAGATCAGCCCCAGCATTTT; CDR3: CASSFTGTDQPQHF
size: .; J: TRBJ2-7; V: TRBV11-2; D: .; DNA: TGTGCCAGCAGCCAACGTTCCGGAGTAGGGGCCTACGAGCAGTACTTC; CDR3: CASSQRSGVGAYEQYF
size: .; J: TRBJ2-3; V: TRBV7-9; D: .; DNA: TGTGCCAGCAGCTTCCGGGACTCAGGCAGGTGTGCGCAGTATTTT; CDR3: CASSFRDSGRCAQYF
size: .; J: TRBJ2-7; V: TRBV21-1; D: .; DNA: TGTGCCAGCAAACAGGGTACTCAAACCTACGAGCAGTACTTC; CDR3: CASKQGTQTYEQYF
size: .; J: TRBJ2-7; V: TRBV28; D: TRBD1; DNA: TGTGCCAGCAGCGGGACAGGCAAAACCTACGAGCAGTACTTC; CDR3: CASSGTGKTYEQYF
size: few; J: TRBJ2-1; V: TRBV27; D: TRBD1; DNA: TGTGCCAGCAGTACACTCCAGGACAGGCCCTCCTACAATGAGCAGTTCTTC; CDR3: CASSTLQDRPSYNEQFF
size: .; J: TRBJ2-1; V: TRBV20-1; D: .; DNA: TGCAGTGCTAGAGATATGGGCAATGAGCAGTTCTTC; CDR3: CSARDMGNEQFF
size: many; J: TRBJ2-6; V: TRBV28; D: .; DNA: TGTGCCAGCAGTCATACAGGGAACCCCGGGGCCAACGTCCTGACTTTC; CDR3: CASSHTGNPGANVLTF
size: .; J: TRBJ2-7; V: TRBV4-2; D: .; DNA: TGTGCCAGCAGCCAAGCTACAGGGGGGGGCGAGCAGTACTTC; CDR3: CASSQATGGGEQYF
size: .; J: TRBJ1-6; V: TRBV12-3/TRBV12-4; D: .; DNA: TGTGCCAGCAGTCTCGTGGTCTCCTATAATTCACCCCTCCACTTT; CDR3: CASSLVVSYNSPLHF
size: .; J: TRBJ2-7; V: TRBV7-6; D: .; DNA: TGTGCCAGCAGCCCACTGCAGCTACAGGGATTATACTACGAGCAGTACTTC; CDR3: CASSPLQLQGLYYEQYF
size: .; J: TRBJ2-1; V: TRBV4-3; D: .; DNA: TGCGCCAGCAGCCACGCCAGATGGGGGGGCAGTTACAATGAGCAGTTCTTC; CDR3: CASSHARWGGSYNEQFF
size: few; J: TRBJ2-7; V: TRBV5-1; D: .; DNA: TGCGCCAGCAGCTCGACGGGTCTCTTCAACGAGCAGTACTTC; CDR3: CASSSTGLFNEQYF
size: few; J: TRBJ2-3; V: TRBV27; D: TRBD2; DNA: TGTGCCAGCAGTTCGGGACTAGCGGGTAATACGCAGTATTTT; CDR3: CASSSGLAGNTQYF
size: few; J: TRBJ2-3; V: TRBV10-1; D: .; DNA: TGCGCTAGCATGGCCTTTCTCACAGATACGCAGTATTTT; CDR3: CASMAFLTDTQYF
size: .; J: TRBJ1-2; V: TRBV29-1; D: .; DNA: TGCAGCGTTGAATTAATCAACTATGGCTACACCTTC; CDR3: CSVELINYGYTF
size: .; J: TRBJ2-1; V: TRBV12-3/TRBV12-4; D: .; DNA: TGTGCCAGCAGTGACCGGGACGACTACAATGAGCAGTTCTTC; CDR3: CASSDRDDYNEQFF
size: .; J: TRBJ2-7; V: TRBV4-1; D: .; DNA: TGCGCCAGCAGCCAAGAATACAGGGACGAGCAGTACTTC; CDR3: CASSQEYRDEQYF
size: .; J: TRBJ2-3; V: TRBV7-2; D: TRBD2; DNA: TGTGCCAGCAGCTTAGCTAGCGGGGGGGTTCGGGATACGCAGTATTTT; CDR3: CASSLASGGVRDTQYF
size: medium-sized; J: TRBJ2-7; V: TRBV6-2/TRBV6-3; D: .; DNA: TGTGCCAGCAGTTACCGGGACACCTACGAGCAGTACTTC; CDR3: CASSYRDTYEQYF
size: few; J: TRBJ2-7; V: TRBV5-6; D: .; DNA: TGTGCCAGCAGCTTTTCGGGGCTGGACTACGAGCAGTACTTC; CDR3: CASSFSGLDYEQYF
size: .; J: TRBJ2-7; V: TRBV4-1; D: TRBD2; DNA: TGCGCCAGCAGCCAAGAAGGACTAGCGGGGGGTTCTCGCTCCTACGAGCAGTACTTC; CDR3: CASSQEGLAGGSRSYEQYF
size: .; J: TRBJ2-2; V: TRBV10-1; D: .; DNA: TGCGCCAGCAGGACCAACAGGGACACCGGGGAGCTGTTTTTT; CDR3: CASRTNRDTGELFF
size: .; J: TRBJ2-5; V: TRBV6-2/TRBV6-3; D: TRBD1; DNA: TGTGCCAGCAGAAACATCCACAGGGGACGGGAGACCCAGTACTTC; CDR3: CASRNIHRGRETQYF